One TCR beta chain is described in this entry. Its target is unknown. The sample belongs to a study of STAT5B mutations in CD4+ large granular lymphocyte leukemia. Study outcomes and limitations: TRBV06-family usage was enriched in top patient clones (8/27) versus controls (2/35). Roughly 27% of private leukemic clonotypes occurred rarely in other patients' non-leukemic repertoires. Higher CD4+ than CD8+ T-LGLL clonality might reflect small sample size.

CDR1 and CDR2 from the germline V gene are ENHRY and SYGVKD. V was cut by 8 bases and J by 0 bases, with 10 bases left in between. The length of the CDR3 is 14 residues. Method: immunoSEQ multiplex PCR; TCRdb's copy keeps in-frame clones and lacks some. Of more than 30,000 clones listed, 85% to 90% are singletons. Material for sequencing was CD4+ T cells from blood buffy coats. This TCR was sampled from a human donor in good health. This chain links TRBV10-3 with TRBJ2-2; the D is unclear. The CDR3 coding sequence is TGTGCCATCTCCCCCCGAACGAACACCGGGGAGCTGTTTTTT. Encoded protein: CAISPRTNTGELFF.